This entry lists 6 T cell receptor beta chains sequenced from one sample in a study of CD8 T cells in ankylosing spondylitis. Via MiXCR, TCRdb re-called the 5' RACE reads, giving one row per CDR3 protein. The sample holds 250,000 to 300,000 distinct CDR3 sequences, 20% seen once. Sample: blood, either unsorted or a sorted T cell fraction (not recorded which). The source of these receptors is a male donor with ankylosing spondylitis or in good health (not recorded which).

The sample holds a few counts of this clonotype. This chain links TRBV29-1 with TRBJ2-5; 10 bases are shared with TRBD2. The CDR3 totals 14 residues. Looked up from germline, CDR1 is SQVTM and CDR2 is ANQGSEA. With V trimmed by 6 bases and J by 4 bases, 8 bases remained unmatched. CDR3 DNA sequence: TGCAGCGTCCGAGCGGGAGGGCAGGGAGAGACCCAGTACTTC. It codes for CSVRAGGQGETQYF.

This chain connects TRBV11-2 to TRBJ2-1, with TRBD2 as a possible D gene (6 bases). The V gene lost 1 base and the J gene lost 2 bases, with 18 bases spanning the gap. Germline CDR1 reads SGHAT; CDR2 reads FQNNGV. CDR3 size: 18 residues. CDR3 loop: CASSLGGRDLGAYNEQFF. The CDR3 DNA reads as TGTGCCAGCAGCTTAGGGGGTCGGGACTTAGGGGCCTACAATGAGCAGTTCTTC.

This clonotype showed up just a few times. CDR3 coding DNA: TGCAGTGCTAAGGCGGGGGCAGGGACCGGGGAGCTGTTTTTT. It is translated as CSAKAGAGTGELFF. This chain uses TRBV20-1 with TRBJ2-2; possibly TRBD2 for D (7 bases). From germline, CDR1 is DFQATT and CDR2 SNEGSKA (reference sequence). The V gene lost 4 bases and the J gene lost 5 bases, with 14 bases spanning the gap. CDR3 length equals 14 residues.

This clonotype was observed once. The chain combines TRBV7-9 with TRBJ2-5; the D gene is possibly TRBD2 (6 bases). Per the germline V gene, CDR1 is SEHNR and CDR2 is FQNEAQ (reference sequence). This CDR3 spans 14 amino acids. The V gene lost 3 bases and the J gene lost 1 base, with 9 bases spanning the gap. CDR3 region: CASSFGDFQETQYF. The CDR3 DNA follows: TGTGCCAGCAGCTTCGGGGACTTCCAAGAGACCCAGTACTTC.

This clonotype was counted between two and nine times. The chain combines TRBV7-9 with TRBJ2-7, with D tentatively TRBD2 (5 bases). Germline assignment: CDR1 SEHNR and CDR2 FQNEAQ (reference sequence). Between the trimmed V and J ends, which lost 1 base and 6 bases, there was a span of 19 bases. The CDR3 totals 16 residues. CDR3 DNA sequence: TGTGCCAGCAGCTTAGTTGCTAGCAACCATCGTTGCGAGCAGTACGTC. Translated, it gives CASSLVASNHRCEQYV.

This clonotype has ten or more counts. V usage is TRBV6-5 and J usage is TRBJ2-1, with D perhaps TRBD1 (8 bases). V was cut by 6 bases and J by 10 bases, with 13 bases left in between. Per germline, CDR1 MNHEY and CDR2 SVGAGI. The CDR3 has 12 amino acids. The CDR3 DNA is TGTGCCAGCAGACAGGGGGGAGGGGAGCAGTTCTTC. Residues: CASRQGGGEQFF.